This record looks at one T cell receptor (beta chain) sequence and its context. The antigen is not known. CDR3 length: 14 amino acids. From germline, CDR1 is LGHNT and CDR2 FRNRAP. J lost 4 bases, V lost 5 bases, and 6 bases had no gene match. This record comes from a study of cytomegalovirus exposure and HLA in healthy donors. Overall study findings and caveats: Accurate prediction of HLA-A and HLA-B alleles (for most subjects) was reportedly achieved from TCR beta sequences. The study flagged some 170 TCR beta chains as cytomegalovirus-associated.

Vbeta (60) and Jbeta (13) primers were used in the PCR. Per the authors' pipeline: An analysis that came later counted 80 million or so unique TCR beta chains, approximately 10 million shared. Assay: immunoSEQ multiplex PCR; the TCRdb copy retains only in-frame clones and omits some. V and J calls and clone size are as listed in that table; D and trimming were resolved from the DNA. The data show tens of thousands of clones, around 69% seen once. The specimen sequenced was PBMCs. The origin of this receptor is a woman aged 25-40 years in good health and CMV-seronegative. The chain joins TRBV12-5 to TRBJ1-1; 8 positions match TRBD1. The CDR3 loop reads CASGAGQVGTEAFF. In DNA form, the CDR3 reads TGTGCTAGTGGTGCGGGACAGGTGGGCACTGAAGCTTTCTTT.